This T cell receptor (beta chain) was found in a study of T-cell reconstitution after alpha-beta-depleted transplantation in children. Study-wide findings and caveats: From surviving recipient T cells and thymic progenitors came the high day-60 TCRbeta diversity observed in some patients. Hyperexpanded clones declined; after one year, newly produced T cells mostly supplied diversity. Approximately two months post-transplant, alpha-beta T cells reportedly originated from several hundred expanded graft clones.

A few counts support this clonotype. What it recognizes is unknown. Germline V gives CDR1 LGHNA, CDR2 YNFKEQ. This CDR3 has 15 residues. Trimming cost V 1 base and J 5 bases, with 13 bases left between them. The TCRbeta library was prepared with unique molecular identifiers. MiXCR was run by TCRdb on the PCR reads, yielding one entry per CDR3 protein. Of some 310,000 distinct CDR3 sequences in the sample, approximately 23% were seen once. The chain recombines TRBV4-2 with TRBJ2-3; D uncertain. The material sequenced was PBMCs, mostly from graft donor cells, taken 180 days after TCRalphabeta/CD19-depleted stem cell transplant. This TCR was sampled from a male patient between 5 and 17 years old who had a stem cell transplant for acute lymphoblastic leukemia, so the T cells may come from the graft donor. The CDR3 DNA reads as TGTGCCAGCAGCCAAGTGGTAGGGTGGCAAGATACGCAGTATTTT. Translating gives CASSQVVGWQDTQYF.